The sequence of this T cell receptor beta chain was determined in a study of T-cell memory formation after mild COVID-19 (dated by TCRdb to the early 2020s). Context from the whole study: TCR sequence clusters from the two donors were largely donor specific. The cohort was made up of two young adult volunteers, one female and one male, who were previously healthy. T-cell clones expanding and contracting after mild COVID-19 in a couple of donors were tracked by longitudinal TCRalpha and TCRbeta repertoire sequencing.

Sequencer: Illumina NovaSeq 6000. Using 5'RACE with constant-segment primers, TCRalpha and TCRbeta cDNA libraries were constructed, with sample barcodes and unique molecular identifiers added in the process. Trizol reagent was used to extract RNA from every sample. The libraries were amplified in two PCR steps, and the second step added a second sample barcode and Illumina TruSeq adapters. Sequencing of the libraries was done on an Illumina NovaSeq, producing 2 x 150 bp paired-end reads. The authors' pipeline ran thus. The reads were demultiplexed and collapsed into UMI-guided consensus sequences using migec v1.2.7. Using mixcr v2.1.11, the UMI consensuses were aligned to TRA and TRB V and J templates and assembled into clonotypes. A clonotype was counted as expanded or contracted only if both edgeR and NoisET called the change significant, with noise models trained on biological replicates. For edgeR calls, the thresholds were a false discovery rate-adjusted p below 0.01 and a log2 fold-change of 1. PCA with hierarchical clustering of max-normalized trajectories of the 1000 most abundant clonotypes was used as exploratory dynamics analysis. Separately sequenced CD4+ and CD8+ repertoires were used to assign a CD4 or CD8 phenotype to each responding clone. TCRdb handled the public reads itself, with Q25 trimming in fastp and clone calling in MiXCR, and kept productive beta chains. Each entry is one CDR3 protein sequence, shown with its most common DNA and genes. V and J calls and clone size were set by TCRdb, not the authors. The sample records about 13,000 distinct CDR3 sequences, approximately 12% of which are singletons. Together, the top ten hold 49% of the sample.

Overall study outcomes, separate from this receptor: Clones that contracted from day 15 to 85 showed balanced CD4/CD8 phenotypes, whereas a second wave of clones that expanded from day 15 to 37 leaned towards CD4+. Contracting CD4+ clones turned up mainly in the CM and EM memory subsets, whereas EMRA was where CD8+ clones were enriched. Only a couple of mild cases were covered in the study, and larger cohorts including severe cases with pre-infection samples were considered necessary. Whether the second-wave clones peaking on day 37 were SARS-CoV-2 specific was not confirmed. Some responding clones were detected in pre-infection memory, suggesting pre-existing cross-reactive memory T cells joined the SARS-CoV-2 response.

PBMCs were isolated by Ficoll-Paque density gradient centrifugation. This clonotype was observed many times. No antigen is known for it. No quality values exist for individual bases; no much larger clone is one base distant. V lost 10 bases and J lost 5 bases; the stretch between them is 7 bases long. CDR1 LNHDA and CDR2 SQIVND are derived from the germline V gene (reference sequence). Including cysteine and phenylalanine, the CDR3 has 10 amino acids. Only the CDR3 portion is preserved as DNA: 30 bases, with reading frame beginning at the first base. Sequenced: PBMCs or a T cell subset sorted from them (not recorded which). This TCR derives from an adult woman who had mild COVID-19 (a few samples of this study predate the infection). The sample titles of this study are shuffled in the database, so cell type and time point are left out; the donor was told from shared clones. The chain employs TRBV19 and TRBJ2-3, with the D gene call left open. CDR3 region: CATAEDTQYF. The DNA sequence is TGTGCCACCGCTGAAGATACGCAGTATTTT.